This T cell receptor beta chain stems from a study of blood T cell repertoires in COVID-19. In the authors' methods: Estimated nucleated cell counts came from reference gene primer amplification. Some clones are missing from TCRdb's copy, which holds only in-frame ones; the method was immunoSEQ multiplex PCR. The V and J calls and clone size were taken over from that table, and D and trimming were inferred from the DNA. This sample has approximately 110,000 clones; approximately 80% occur once, and the top ten carry over 8.5%. The germline CDR1 and CDR2 sequences are SGDLS and YYNGEE. CDR3 length: 17 amino acids. After removal of 3 bases from V and 1 base from J, the junction contained 2 bases not matched to a gene.

The material sequenced was peripheral blood. The TCR sequence derives from a woman between 65 and 79 years old with acute or convalescent COVID-19. This rearrangement joins TRBV9 to TRBJ2-2, with 14 bases matching TRBD2. CDR3 nucleotide sequence: TGTGCCAGCAGCGCAGGACTAGCGGGAGGGAACACCGGGGAGCTGTTTTTT. This gives the protein CASSAGLAGGNTGELFF.